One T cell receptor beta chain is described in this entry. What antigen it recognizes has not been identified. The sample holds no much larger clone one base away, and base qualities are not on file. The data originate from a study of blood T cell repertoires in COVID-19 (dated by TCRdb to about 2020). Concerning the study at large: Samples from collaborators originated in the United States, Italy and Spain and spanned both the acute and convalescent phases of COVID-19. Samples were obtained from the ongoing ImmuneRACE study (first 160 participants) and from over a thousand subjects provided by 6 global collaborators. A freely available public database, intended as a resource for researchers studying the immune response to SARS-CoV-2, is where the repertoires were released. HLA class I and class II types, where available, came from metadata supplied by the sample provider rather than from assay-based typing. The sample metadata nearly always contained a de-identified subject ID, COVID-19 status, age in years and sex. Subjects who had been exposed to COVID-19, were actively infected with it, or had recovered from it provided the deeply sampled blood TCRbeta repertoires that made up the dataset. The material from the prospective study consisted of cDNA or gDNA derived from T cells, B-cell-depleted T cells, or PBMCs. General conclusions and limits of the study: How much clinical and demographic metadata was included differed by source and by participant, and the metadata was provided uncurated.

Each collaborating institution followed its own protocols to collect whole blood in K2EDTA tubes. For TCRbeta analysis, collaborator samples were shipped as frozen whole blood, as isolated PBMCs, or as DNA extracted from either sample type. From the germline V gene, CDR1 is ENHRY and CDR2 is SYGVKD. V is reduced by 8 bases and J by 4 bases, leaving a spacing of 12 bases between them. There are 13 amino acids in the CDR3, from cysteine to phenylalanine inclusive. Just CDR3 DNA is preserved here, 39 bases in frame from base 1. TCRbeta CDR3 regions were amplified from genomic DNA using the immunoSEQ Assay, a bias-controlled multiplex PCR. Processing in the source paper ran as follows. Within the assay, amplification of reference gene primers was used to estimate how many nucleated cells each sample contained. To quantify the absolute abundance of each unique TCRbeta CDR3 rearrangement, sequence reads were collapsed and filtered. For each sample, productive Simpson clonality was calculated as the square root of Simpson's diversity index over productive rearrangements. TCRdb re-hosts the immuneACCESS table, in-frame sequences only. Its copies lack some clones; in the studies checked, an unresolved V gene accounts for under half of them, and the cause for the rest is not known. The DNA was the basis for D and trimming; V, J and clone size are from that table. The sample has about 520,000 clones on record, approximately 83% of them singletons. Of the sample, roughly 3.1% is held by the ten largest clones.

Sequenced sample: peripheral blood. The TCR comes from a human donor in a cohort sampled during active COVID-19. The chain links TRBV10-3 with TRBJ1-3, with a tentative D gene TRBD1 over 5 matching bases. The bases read TGTGCCATCGCTTCACAGGAGGGAAACACCATATATTTT. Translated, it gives CAIASQEGNTIYF.